What follows are 31 T cell receptor beta chains derived from one specimen sequenced in a study of blood T cell repertoires in COVID-19. TCRdb keeps only in-frame clones here, not all; method: immunoSEQ multiplex PCR. The data contain just over 80,000 clones, about 89% of them singletons. Sequenced input: PBMCs or T cells enriched from blood (not recorded which). The receptors come from a woman aged 50 to 65 with acute COVID-19.

This clone has just one count. The J gene is TRBJ2-7, the V gene TRBV18; TRBD2 matches at 14 bases. The ends lost 0 bases at V and 0 bases at J; junction bases unmatched: 1. This CDR3 is 17 amino acids long. The germline CDR1 and CDR2 sequences are KGHSH and LQKENI. As DNA, the CDR3 is TGTGCCAGCTCACCACCCGGGACTAGCGGGAGCTCCTACGAGCAGTACTTC. Its translation is CASSPPGTSGSSYEQYF. The complete variable domain, with remaining parts taken from reference TRBV18 and TRBJ2-7, reads NAGVMQNPRHLVRRRGQEARLRCSPMKGHSHVYWYRQLPEEGLKFMVYLQKENIIDESGMPKERFSAEFPKEGPSILRIQQVVRGDSAAYFCASSPPGTSGSSYEQYFGPGTRLTVT.

The table lists this clone with a few counts. The CDR3 sequence is CASSQTQGAGNTIYF. CDR3 coding DNA: TGTGCCAGCAGCCAGACACAGGGGGCTGGAAACACCATATATTTT. This chain links TRBV3-1 (or the pseudogene TRBV3-2) with TRBJ1-3; 8 positions match TRBD1. Germline CDR1 and CDR2: LGHDT and YNNKEL (reference sequence). Trimming cost V 3 bases and J 2 bases; bases outside gene matches: 3. CDR3 length: 15 amino acids.

This chain uses TRBV20-1 with TRBJ2-1; D not certain. CDR1 and CDR2 from the germline V gene are DFQATT and SNEGSKA (reference sequence). The CDR3 has 11 residues. The V end lost 0 bases, the J end lost 8 bases, and 5 bases lay between the germline ends. CDR3 loop: CSARDLHEQFF. CDR3 nucleotide sequence: TGCAGTGCTAGAGACCTCCATGAGCAGTTCTTC.

The genes are TRBV5-1 and TRBJ2-7; 8 nucleotides line up with TRBD2. Germline V lookup: CDR1 SGHRS, CDR2 YFSETQ. The junction had 1 base not matched to a gene; V was cut back by 0 bases and J by 2 bases. CDR3 length: 14 residues. The CDR3 reads CASSLEGLAYEQYF. DNA for the CDR3: TGCGCCAGCAGCTTGGAGGGACTAGCCTACGAGCAGTACTTC.

The table lists this clone with a few counts. The chain has TRBV7-9 and TRBJ2-1, with a weak D call TRBD1 (6 bases). Germline V gene lookup returns CDR1 SEHNR and CDR2 FQNEAQ (reference sequence). Trimming removed 4 bases from V and 3 bases from J, with 10 bases in between. The CDR3 is 14 residues long. In nucleotides, the CDR3 is TGTGCCAGCAGCTCAGGGGTTAACTACAATGAGCAGTTCTTC. It codes for CASSSGVNYNEQFF.

The CDR3 loop reads CAIRGASGYGYTF. The CDR3 nucleotides are TGTGCCATCAGGGGGGCGTCTGGCTATGGCTACACCTTC. The V gene is TRBV10-3, the J gene TRBJ1-2; a weak D match, TRBD1 (6 bases). The germline gives CDR1 ENHRY, CDR2 SYGVKD. The germline V and J ends were trimmed by 6 bases and 4 bases, with 12 bases remaining between them. The CDR3 has 13 residues.

V gene TRBV5-4 combines with J gene TRBJ2-7; 10 nucleotides align to TRBD2. This CDR3 has 16 residues. CDR1 and CDR2 from the germline V gene are SGHNT and YYREEE (reference sequence). Trimming cost V 3 bases and J 7 bases; bases outside gene matches: 13. In DNA form, the CDR3 reads TGTGCCAGCAGCTCTAGCCCCGGGACTAGCGTCGGTGAGCAGTACTTC. Translated: CASSSSPGTSVGEQYF.

The rearrangement links TRBV21-1 to TRBJ2-7; the table's D call TRBD2 went unverified against the DNA. TRBV21-1 corresponds to a pseudogene. There are 16 residues in the CDR3. CDR3: CASSIRLALSSYEQYF. In DNA form, the CDR3 reads TGTGCCAGCAGCATACGACTAGCGCTCAGCTCCTACGAGCAGTACTTC.

The gene calls are TRBV6-2 or TRBV6-3 and TRBJ2-7; D is unclear. V was cut by 4 bases and J by 6 bases, with 10 bases left in between. Germline CDR1 MNHEY, CDR2 SVGEGT. CDR3 size: 12 residues. The CDR3 protein is CASSSVAGEQYF. In DNA, the CDR3 is TGTGCCAGCAGTTCCGTCGCCGGCGAGCAGTACTTC.

The CDR3 spells CASSLEVPNTEAFF. The CDR3 coding sequence is TGTGCCAGCAGTCTGGAGGTCCCGAACACTGAAGCTTTCTTT. The rearrangement links TRBV28 to TRBJ1-1; D remains ambiguous. Germline CDR1 reads MDHEN; CDR2 reads SYDVKM. This CDR3 contains 14 residues. Trimming pared 5 bases from V and 1 base from J, leaving 11 bases between.

This clone was seen a handful of times. J is TRBJ2-5 and V is TRBV30; D perhaps matches TRBD1 (6 bases). Trimming shortened V by 6 bases and J by 5 bases, and 16 bases separated the two germline ends. The germline gives CDR1 GTSNPN, CDR2 SVGIG (reference sequence). The CDR3 contains 13 residues. The DNA for the CDR3 is TGTGCCTGTCGGGGACAACCCGGGGAGACCCAGTACTTC. Amino acid sequence: CACRGQPGETQYF.

The chain combines TRBV18 with TRBJ2-1; 7 nucleotides match TRBD2. Germline trimming cut 2 bases from V and 1 base from J; bases unmatched to any gene: 2. Germline-derived CDR1 and CDR2 are KGHSH and LQKENI. CDR3 length equals 15 residues. CDR3 sequence reads: CASSPGGRSYNEQFF. Here the CDR3 DNA reads TGTGCCAGCTCACCAGGCGGGAGATCCTACAATGAGCAGTTCTTC.

This rearrangement joins TRBV7-8 to TRBJ2-2; weak D call: TRBD1 (6 bases). The V end was cut by 1 base, the J end by 6 bases, with 9 bases between. There are 14 residues in the CDR3. Germline V gene lookup returns CDR1 SGHVS and CDR2 FQNEAQ. CDR3 residues: CASSLGSGAGELFF. DNA for the CDR3: TGTGCCAGCAGCTTAGGATCAGGGGCCGGGGAGCTGTTTTTT. The variable domain in full, completed from reference TRBV7-8 and TRBJ2-2, reads GAGVSQSPRYKVAKRGQDVALRCDPISGHVSLFWYQQALGQGPEFLTYFQNEAQLDKSGLPSDRFFAERPEGSVSTLKIQRTQQEDSAVYLCASSLGSGAGELFFGEGSRLTVL.

This chain uses TRBV28 with TRBJ2-7; perhaps TRBD1 as D (6 bases). V dropped 5 bases and J dropped 2 bases, with 13 bases sitting between them. The CDR3 extends over 14 amino acids. The germline CDR1 and CDR2 sequences are MDHEN and SYDVKM. The CDR3 region has the DNA TGTGCCAGCAGTGACAGGAGTCCTGCCTACGAGCAGTACTTC. Protein: CASSDRSPAYEQYF.

The rearrangement joins TRBV5-6 to TRBJ1-2; 10 bases are a match to TRBD1. Germline V lookup: CDR1 SGHDT, CDR2 YYEEEE. The CDR3 is 16 residues long. With V trimmed by 4 bases and J by 8 bases, 14 bases remained unmatched. The DNA of the CDR3 is TGTGCCAGCAGCATCTCACCGGGACAGGGGATAGAAGGCTACACCTTC. Its protein product is CASSISPGQGIEGYTF.

This clone is a singleton in its sample. V usage is TRBV25-1 and J usage is TRBJ1-4; perhaps TRBD1 as D (5 bases). Germline CDR1 MGHDK, CDR2 SYGVNS. V lost 4 bases, J lost 2 bases, and 8 bases lay in between. The CDR3 totals 14 residues. The CDR3: CASSVGGTNEKLFF. CDR3 DNA sequence: TGTGCCAGCAGTGTCGGGGGGACTAATGAAAAACTGTTTTTT.

The rearrangement joins TRBV24-1 to TRBJ1-2; TRBD1 matches at 12 bases. CDR3 size: 14 residues. The junction had 2 bases not matched to a gene; V was cut back by 3 bases and J by 7 bases. The germline gives CDR1 KGHDR, CDR2 SFDVKD. This chain's CDR3 is CATSDPGQGAGYTF. The CDR3 bases are TGTGCCACCAGTGATCCGGGACAGGGGGCTGGCTACACCTTC.

The V and J genes are TRBV7-9 and TRBJ2-5; TRBD1 is a possible D gene (5 bases). Looked up from germline, CDR1 is SEHNR and CDR2 is FQNEAQ (reference sequence). V lost 5 bases to trimming and J lost 5 bases, with 15 bases between them. The length of the CDR3 is 14 residues. The CDR3 region has the DNA TGTGCCAGCAGCATAGGACACCCTGTGGAGACCCAGTACTTC. The encoded protein is CASSIGHPVETQYF.

CDR3 nucleotides: TGTGCCAGCAGTTCGGGAGGGGGTTATGGCTACACCTTC. It specifies CASSSGGGYGYTF. This sequence joins TRBV6-2 or TRBV6-3 and TRBJ1-2; D is perhaps TRBD1 (6 bases). Germline CDR1 MNHEY, CDR2 SVGEGT. V lost 4 bases to trimming and J lost 5 bases, with 11 bases between them. This CDR3 has 13 residues.

This chain joins TRBV5-6 and TRBJ1-1; D unresolved. V was shortened by 4 bases and J by 2 bases, with 6 bases between the two germline ends. There are 12 residues in the CDR3. Looked up from germline, CDR1 is SGHDT and CDR2 is YYEEEE. This chain's CDR3 is CASSTRNTEAFF. The CDR3 nucleotides read TGTGCCAGCAGCACCAGAAACACTGAAGCTTTCTTT.

J is TRBJ2-1 and V is TRBV7-3; 7 nucleotides align to TRBD1. With 4 bases clipped from V and 13 bases from J, the junction kept 4 bases outside the gene matches. The CDR3 sequence is 11 residues long. Germline V gene sequence: CDR1 SGHTA, CDR2 FQGTGA. CDR3 amino acids: CASSSGDSQFF. Here the CDR3 DNA reads TGTGCCAGCAGCTCTGGGGACAGCCAGTTCTTC.

The chain combines TRBV28 with TRBJ2-5; 7 nucleotides align to TRBD1. The CDR3 has 15 amino acids. J lost 3 bases, V lost 7 bases, and 11 bases had no gene match. Germline CDR1 and CDR2: MDHEN and SYDVKM. The CDR3 DNA reads TGTGCCAGCATCTCACCACAGGGGCCTAAAGAGACCCAGTACTTC. This translates into CASISPQGPKETQYF.

The chain uses TRBV18 and TRBJ1-5; 8 nucleotides agree with TRBD1. Germline V lookup: CDR1 KGHSH, CDR2 LQKENI. Trimming cost V 1 base and J 4 bases; bases outside gene matches: 6. The CDR3 spans 16 residues. The CDR3 DNA reads as TGTGCCAGCTCACCACTGGACAGGGTATCGAATCAGCCCCAGCATTTT. Amino acid sequence: CASSPLDRVSNQPQHF.

This clone showed up just a few times. The rearrangement joins TRBV27 to TRBJ1-1; 7 bases align to TRBD1. CDR3 length: 17 amino acids. The germline V gene encodes CDR1 MNHEY and CDR2 SMNVEV (reference sequence). V was clipped by 2 bases and J by 4 bases; unmatched bases: 13. The CDR3 reads CASSLTHRGRGGTEAFF. Here the CDR3 DNA reads TGTGCCAGCAGTTTAACTCACAGGGGCCGGGGGGGCACTGAAGCTTTCTTT.

The CDR3 DNA is TGTGCCAGTAGTATATTTCAGGGGTTTCAGCCCCAGCATTTT. Translation gives CASSIFQGFQPQHF. V is TRBV19 and J is TRBJ1-5; a possible D gene is TRBD1 (6 bases). The germline V gene encodes CDR1 LNHDA and CDR2 SQIVND (reference sequence). The CDR3 totals 14 residues. V gave up 2 bases and J gave up 6 bases, with 11 bases separating them.

The chain couples TRBV30 to TRBJ1-6, with 7 bases matching TRBD1. With V trimmed by 2 bases and J by 6 bases, 4 bases remained unmatched. This CDR3 region has 14 residues. Germline V CDR1 and CDR2: GTSNPN, SVGIG (reference sequence). The CDR3 sequence is CAWSPGTVNSPLHF. CDR3 nucleotides: TGTGCCTGGAGTCCCGGGACAGTTAATTCACCCCTCCACTTT.

The chain is built from TRBV27 and TRBJ2-7; D is undetermined. Trimming pared 4 bases from V and 2 bases from J, leaving 12 bases between. This CDR3 region has 14 residues. From germline, CDR1 is MNHEY and CDR2 SMNVEV (reference sequence). This CDR3 is CASSYLGDAYEQYF. As DNA, the CDR3 is TGTGCCAGCAGTTATCTAGGAGATGCCTACGAGCAGTACTTC.

The J gene is TRBJ2-1, the V gene TRBV7-2; 11 bases match TRBD2. The CDR3 is 15 amino acids. Germline V gene data show CDR1 as SGHTA and CDR2 as FQGNSA. V lost 5 bases and J lost 7; bases outside the gene matches: 7. The CDR3 reads CASSPGLAEGNEQFF. The CDR3 DNA follows: TGTGCCAGCAGCCCGGGACTAGCGGAAGGGAATGAGCAGTTCTTC.

The rearrangement links TRBV7-2 to TRBJ1-4, with 8 bases lining up with TRBD1. Germline V gives CDR1 SGHTA, CDR2 FQGNSA. V gave up 1 base and J gave up 8 bases; unmatched junction bases: 12. The length of the CDR3 is 17 residues. The CDR3: CASSLEGSRTGWEKLFF. CDR3 DNA sequence: TGTGCCAGCAGCTTAGAAGGGTCGAGGACAGGGTGGGAAAAACTGTTTTTT.

The rearrangement uses TRBV6-5 and TRBJ2-1, with 9 bases lining up with TRBD2. V was pared by 5 bases and J by 4 bases, with 3 bases of the junction left unmatched. The germline V gene encodes CDR1 MNHEY and CDR2 SVGAGI. The CDR3 has 14 amino acids. The CDR3 spells CASSRGGVYNEQFF. DNA for the CDR3: TGTGCCAGCAGTCGCGGGGGGGTGTACAATGAGCAGTTCTTC.

This rearrangement joins TRBV5-1 to TRBJ1-5, with TRBD1 identical over 7 bases. V lost 0 bases, J lost 3 bases, and 3 bases stayed unmatched. This CDR3 is 15 amino acids long. CDR1 SGHRS and CDR2 YFSETQ come from the germline V gene. CDR3 region: CASSLGQGDNQPQHF. CDR3 nucleotide sequence: TGCGCCAGCAGCTTGGGACAGGGTGACAATCAGCCCCAGCATTTT.